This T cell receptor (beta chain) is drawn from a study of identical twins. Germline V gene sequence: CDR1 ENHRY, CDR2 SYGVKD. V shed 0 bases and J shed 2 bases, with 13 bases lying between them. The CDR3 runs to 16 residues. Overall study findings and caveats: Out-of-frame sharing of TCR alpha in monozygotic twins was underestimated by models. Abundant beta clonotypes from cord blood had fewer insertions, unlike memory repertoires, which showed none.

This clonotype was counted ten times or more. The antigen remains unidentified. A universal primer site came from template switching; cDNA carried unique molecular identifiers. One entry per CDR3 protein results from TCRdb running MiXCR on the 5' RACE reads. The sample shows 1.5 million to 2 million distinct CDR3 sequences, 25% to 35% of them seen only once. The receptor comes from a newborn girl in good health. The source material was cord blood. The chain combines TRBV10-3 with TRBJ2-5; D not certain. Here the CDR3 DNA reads TGTGCCATCAGTGAGTCGAAGTGGGTCAGGCAAGAGACCCAGTACTTC. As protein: CAISESKWVRQETQYF.